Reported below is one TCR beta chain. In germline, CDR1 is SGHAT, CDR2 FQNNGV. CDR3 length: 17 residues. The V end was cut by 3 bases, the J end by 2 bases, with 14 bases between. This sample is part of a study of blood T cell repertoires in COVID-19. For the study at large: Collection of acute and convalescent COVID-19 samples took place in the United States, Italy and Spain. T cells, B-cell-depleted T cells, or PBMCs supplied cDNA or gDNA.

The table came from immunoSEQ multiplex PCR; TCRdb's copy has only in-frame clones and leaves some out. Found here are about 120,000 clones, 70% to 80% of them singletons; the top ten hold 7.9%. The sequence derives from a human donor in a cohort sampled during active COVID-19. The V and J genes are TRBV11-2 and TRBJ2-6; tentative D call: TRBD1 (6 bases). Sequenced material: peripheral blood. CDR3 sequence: CASSFATGETGANVLTF. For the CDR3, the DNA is TGTGCCAGCAGCTTTGCGACAGGCGAAACTGGGGCCAACGTCCTGACTTTC.